Sequencing of this T cell receptor beta chain was carried out in a study of T cell responses to AZD1222 COVID-19 vaccine. Profiling relied on immunoSEQ multiplex PCR, and the TCRdb table lists in-frame clones only, not all of them. The table lists 100,000 to 140,000 clones, roughly 90% of them singletons. As to this clone: The antigen remains undetermined.

Whole-study findings and limits: The study sampled repertoires only after the peak T cell response. Compared with day 0, the breadth and depth of the Spike-specific TCR repertoire rose significantly after two doses of AZD1222. The sample set comprised mostly white British donors with more females, and clonal diversity was possibly underestimated.

Trimming took off 5 bases at V and 1 base at J, with 13 bases between the two ends. The CDR3 is 15 residues long. Germline V lookup: CDR1 SEHNR, CDR2 FQNEAQ (reference sequence). The chain recombines TRBV7-9 with TRBJ2-3; D call uncertain. Sequenced here: peripheral blood, sampled on day 0 of AZD1222 vaccination. The source of this sequence is an adult in good health. CDR3 sequence (DNA): TGTGCCAGCAGCGTTACCGGTAGGGGCACAGATACGCAGTATTTT. Protein sequence: CASSVTGRGTDTQYF.